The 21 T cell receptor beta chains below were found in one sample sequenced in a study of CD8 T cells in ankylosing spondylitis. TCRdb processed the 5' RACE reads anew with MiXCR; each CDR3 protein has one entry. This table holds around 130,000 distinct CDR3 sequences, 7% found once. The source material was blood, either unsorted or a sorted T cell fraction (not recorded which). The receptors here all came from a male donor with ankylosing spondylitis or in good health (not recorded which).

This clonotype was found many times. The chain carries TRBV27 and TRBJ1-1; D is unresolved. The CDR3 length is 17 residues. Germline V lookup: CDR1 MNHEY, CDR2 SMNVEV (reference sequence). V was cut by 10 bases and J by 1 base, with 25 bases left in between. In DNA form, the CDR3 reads TGTGCCACTTTACCCGGGCACCCCAATAGGGAGAACACTGAAGCTTTCTTT. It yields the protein CATLPGHPNRENTEAFF.

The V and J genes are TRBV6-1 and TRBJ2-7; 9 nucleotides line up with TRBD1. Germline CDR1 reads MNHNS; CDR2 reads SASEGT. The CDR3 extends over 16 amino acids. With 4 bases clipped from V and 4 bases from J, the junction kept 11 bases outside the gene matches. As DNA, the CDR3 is TGTGCCAGCAGTGGGGGGTCGCAGGACAGGGGTTACGAGCAGTACTTC. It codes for CASSGGSQDRGYEQYF.

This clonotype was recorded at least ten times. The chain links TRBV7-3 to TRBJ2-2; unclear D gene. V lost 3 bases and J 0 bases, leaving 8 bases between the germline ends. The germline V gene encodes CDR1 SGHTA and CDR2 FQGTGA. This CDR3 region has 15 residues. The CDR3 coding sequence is TGTGCCAGCAGCTTGTCACCTTCGAACACCGGGGAGCTGTTTTTT. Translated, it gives CASSLSPSNTGELFF.

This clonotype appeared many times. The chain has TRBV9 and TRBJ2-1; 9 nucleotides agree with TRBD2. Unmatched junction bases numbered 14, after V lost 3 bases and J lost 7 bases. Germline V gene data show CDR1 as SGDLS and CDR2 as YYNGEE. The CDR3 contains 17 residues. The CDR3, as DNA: TGTGCCAGCAGCGCGGGAGGGGCTTGGACTAGCGCTAATGAGCAGTTCTTC. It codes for CASSAGGAWTSANEQFF.

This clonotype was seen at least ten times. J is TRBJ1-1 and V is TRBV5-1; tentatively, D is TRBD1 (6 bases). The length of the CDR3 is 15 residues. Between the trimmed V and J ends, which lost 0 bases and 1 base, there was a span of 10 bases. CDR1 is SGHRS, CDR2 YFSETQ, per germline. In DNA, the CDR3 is TGCGCCAGCAGCTTGGCCGGGGGCGAGAACACTGAAGCTTTCTTT. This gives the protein CASSLAGGENTEAFF.

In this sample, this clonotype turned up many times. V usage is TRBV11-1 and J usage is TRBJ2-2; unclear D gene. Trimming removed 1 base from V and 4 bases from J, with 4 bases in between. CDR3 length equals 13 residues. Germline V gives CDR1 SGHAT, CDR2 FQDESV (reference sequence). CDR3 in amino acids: CASSLDVTGELFF. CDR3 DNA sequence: TGTGCCAGCAGCTTAGACGTCACCGGGGAGCTGTTTTTT.

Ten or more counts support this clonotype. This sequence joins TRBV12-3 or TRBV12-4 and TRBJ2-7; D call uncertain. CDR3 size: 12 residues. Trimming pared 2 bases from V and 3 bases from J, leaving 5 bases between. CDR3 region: CASSLQVYEQYF. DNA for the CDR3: TGTGCCAGCAGTTTACAGGTCTACGAGCAGTACTTC.

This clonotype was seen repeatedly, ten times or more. The DNA for the CDR3 is TGTGCCAGCAGCCCCCGGACAGGGGGCCACTACGAGCAGTACTTC. Encoded protein: CASSPRTGGHYEQYF. The J gene is TRBJ2-7, the V gene TRBV7-9; 11 bases map to TRBD1. J was trimmed by 3 bases and V by 5 bases; bases with no gene match: 6. This CDR3 has 15 amino acids. CDR1 is SEHNR, CDR2 FQNEAQ, per germline (reference sequence). The variable domain in full, completed from reference TRBV7-9 and TRBJ2-7, reads DTGVSQNPRHKITKRGQNVTFRCDPISEHNRLYWYRQTLGQGPEFLTYFQNEAQLEKSRLLSDRFSAERPKGSFSTLEIQRTEQGDSAMYLCASSPRTGGHYEQYFGPGTRLTVT.

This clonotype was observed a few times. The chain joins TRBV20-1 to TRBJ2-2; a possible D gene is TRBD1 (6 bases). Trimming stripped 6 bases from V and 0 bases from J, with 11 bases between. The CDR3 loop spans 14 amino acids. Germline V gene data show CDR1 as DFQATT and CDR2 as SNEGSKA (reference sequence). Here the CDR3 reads CSAARDTNTGELFF. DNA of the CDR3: TGCAGTGCCGCCCGGGACACGAACACCGGGGAGCTGTTTTTT.

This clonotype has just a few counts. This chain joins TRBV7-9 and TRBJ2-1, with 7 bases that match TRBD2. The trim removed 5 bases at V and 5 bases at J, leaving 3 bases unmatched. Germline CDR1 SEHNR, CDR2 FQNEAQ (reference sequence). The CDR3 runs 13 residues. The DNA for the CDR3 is TGTGCCAGCAGCGCCCTAGCGGACAATGAGCAGTTCTTC. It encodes CASSALADNEQFF.

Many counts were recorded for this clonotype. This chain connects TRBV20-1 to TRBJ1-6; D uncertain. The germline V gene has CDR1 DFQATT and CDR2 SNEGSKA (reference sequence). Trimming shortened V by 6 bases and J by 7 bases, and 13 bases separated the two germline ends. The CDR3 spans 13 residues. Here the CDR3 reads CSAKVTENSPLHF. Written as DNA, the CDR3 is TGCAGTGCCAAAGTAACAGAAAATTCACCCCTCCACTTT.

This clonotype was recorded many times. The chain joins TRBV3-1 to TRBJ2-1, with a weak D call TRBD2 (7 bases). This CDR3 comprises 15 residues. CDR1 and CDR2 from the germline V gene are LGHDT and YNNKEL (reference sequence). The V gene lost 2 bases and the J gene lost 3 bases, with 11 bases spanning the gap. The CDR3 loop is CASSQRGGHYNEQFF. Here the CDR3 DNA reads TGTGCCAGCAGCCAAAGGGGGGGGCACTACAATGAGCAGTTCTTC.

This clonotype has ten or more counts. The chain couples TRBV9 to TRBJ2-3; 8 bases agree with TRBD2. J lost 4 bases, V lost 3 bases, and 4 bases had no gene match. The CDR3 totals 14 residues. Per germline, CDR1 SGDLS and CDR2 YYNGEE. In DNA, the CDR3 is TGTGCCAGCAGCGACCCGCGGGGGGCAGATACGCAGTATTTT. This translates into CASSDPRGADTQYF.

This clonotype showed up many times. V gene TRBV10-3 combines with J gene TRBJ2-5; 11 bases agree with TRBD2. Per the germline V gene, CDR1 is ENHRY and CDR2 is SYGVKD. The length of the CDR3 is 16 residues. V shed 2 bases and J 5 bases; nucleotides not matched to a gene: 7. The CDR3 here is CAISEALAGAGETQYF. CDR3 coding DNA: TGTGCCATCAGTGAGGCACTAGCGGGAGCGGGCGAGACCCAGTACTTC.

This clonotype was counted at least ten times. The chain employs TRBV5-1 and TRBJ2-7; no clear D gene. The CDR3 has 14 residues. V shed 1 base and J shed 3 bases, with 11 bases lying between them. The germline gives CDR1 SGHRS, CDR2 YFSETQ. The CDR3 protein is CASSLSLASYEQYF. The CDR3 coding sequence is TGCGCCAGCAGCTTGAGTCTCGCGAGCTACGAGCAGTACTTC.

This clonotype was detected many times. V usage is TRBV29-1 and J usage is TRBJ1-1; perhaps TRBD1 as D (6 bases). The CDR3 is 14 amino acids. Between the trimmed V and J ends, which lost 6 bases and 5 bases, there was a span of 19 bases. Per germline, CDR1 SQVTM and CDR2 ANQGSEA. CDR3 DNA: TGCAGCGTCGACGCGCGGGGGCTCGGTACTGAAGCTTTCTTT. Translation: CSVDARGLGTEAFF. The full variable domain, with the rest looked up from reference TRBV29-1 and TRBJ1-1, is SAVISQKPSRDICQRGTSLTIQCQVDSQVTMMFWYRQQPGQSLTLIATANQGSEATYESGFVIDKFPISRPNLTFSTLTVSNMSPEDSSIYLCSVDARGLGTEAFFGQGTRLTVV.

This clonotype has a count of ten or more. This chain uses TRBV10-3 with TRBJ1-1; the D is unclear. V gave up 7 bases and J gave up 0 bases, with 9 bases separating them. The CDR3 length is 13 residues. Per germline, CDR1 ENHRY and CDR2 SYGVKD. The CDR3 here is CAIKAQLNTEAFF. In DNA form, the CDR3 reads TGTGCCATCAAGGCACAGCTGAACACTGAAGCTTTCTTT.

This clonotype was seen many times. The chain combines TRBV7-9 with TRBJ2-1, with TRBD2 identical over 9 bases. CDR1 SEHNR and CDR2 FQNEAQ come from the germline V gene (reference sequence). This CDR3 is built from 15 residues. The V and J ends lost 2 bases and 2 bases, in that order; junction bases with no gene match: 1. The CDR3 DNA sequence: TGTGCCAGCAGCTTATTAGCGGGGGCCTACAATGAGCAGTTCTTC. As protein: CASSLLAGAYNEQFF.

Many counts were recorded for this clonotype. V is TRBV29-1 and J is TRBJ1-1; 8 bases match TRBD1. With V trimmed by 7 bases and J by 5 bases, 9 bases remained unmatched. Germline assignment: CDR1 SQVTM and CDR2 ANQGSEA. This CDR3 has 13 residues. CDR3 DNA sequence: TGCAGCGCATCGGGACAGGTAGGAACTGAAGCTTTCTTT. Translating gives CSASGQVGTEAFF.

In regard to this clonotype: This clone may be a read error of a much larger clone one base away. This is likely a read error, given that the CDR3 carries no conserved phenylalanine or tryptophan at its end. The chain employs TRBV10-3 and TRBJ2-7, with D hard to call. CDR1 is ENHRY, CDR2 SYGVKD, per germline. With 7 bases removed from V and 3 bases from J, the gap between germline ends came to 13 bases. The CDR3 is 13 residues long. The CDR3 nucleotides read TGTGCCATCATGCATGGGGTTAGCTACGAGCAGTACTAC. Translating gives CAIMHGVSYEQYY.

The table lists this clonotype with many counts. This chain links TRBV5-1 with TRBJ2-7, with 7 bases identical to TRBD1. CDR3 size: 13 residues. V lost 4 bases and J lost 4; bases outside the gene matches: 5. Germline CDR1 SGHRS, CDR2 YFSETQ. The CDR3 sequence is CASSPDRWYEQYF. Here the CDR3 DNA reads TGCGCCAGCAGCCCGGACAGGTGGTACGAGCAGTACTTC.